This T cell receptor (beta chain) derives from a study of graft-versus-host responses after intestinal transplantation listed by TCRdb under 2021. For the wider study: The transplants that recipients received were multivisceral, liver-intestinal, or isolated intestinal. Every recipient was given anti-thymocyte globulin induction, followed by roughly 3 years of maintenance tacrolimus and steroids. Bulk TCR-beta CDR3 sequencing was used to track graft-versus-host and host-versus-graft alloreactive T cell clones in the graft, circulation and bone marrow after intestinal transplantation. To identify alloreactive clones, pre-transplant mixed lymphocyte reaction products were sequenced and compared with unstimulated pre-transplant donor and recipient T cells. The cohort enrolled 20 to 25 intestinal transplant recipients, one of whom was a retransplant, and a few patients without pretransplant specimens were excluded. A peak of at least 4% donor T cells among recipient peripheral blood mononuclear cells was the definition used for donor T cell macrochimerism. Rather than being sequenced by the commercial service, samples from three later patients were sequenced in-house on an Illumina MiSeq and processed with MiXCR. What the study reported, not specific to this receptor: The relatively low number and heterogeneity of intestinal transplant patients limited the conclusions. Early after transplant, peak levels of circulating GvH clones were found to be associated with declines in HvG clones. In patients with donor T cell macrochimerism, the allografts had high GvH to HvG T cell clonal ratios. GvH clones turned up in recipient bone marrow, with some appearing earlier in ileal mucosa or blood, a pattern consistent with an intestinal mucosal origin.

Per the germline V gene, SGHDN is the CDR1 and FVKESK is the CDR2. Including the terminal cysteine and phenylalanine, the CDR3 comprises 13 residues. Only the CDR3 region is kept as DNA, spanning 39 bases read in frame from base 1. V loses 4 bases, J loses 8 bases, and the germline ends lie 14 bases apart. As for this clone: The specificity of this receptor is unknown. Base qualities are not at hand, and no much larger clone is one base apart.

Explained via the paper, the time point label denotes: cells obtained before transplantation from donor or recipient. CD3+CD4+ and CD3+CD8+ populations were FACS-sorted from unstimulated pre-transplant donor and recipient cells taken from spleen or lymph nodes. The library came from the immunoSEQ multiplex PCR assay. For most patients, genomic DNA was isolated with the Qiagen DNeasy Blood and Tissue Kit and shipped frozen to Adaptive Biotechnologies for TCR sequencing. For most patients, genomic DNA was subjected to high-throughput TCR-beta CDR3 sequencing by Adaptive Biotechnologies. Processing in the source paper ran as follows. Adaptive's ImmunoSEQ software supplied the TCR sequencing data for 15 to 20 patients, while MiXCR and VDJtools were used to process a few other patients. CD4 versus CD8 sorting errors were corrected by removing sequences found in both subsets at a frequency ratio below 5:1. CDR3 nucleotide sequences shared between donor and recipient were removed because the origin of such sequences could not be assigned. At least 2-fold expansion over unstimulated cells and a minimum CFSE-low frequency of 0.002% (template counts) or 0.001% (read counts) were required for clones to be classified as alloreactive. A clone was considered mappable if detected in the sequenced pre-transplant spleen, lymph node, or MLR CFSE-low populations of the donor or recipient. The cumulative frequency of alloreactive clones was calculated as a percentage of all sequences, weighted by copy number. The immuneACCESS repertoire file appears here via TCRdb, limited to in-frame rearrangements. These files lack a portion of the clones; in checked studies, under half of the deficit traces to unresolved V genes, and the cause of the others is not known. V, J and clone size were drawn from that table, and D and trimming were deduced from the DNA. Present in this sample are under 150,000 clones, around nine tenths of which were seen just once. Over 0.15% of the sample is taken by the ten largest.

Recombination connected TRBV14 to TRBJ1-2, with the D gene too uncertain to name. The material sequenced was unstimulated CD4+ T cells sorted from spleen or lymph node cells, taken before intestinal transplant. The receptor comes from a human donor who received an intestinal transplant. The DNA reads TGTGCCAGCAGCCCTCCCCTATCACCGGGCTACACCTTC. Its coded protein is CASSPPLSPGYTF.